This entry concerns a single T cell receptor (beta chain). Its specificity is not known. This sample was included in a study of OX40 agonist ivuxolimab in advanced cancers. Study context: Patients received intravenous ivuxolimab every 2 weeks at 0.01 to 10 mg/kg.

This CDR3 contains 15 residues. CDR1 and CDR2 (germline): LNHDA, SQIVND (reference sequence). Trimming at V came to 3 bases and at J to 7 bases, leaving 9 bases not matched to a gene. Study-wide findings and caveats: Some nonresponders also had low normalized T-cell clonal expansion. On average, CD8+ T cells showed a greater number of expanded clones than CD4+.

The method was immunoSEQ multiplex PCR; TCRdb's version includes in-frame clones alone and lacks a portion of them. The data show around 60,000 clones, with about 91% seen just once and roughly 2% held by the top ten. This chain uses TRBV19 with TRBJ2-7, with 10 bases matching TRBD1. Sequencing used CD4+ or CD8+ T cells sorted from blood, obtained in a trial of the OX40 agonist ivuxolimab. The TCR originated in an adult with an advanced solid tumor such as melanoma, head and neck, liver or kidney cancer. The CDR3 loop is CASSIDRGLLREQYF. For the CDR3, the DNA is TGTGCCAGTAGTATCGACAGGGGGCTCCTTAGGGAGCAGTACTTC.